The sequence of this T cell receptor (beta chain) was determined in a study of T cell repertoires in cytomegalovirus infection. The overall study: Both a matching HLA type and CMV infection were indicated by public TCR beta signatures.

A single record per CDR3 protein comes from TCRdb applying MiXCR to the reads. The sample shows about 890,000 distinct CDR3 sequences, 25% to 40% of them seen only once. A few counts support this clonotype. Its antigen is not identified. Study conclusions and caveats: Summed frequency of public TCR beta families distinguished CMV carriers with the relevant HLA.

Germline V lookup: CDR1 SGHVS, CDR2 FQNEAQ. There are 15 residues in the CDR3. V shed 4 bases and J shed 2 bases, with 12 bases lying between them. The chain links TRBV7-8 to TRBJ1-3; D is possibly TRBD1 (6 bases). This TCR was sampled from a human donor in good health (CMV status not recorded). Some clones in this sample may be carry-over from other donors' samples. The sample was cultured CD8+ T cells from PBMCs, taken from culture after CMV antigen stimulation. The CDR3 bases are TGTGCCAGCAGCTCCTCGGGGGCAGCTGGAAACACCATATATTTT. Translation gives CASSSSGAAGNTIYF.